This T cell receptor beta chain was found in a study of T cell changes during pregnancy in multiple sclerosis. The germline V and J ends were trimmed by 0 bases and 4 bases, with 10 bases remaining between them. Germline-derived CDR1 and CDR2 are MNHEY and SVGAGI. CDR3 length: 15 amino acids. Using immunoSEQ multiplex PCR, the repertoire was profiled, and TCRdb retains in-frame clones only, with some absent. Found here are about 42,000 clones, around four fifths of them singletons; the top ten hold about 0.64%. V and J are TRBV6-5 and TRBJ1-3, with unresolved D. The clonotype was recovered from a female donor with multiple sclerosis, enrolled in a pregnancy study. Material: CD4+ T cells from peripheral blood mononuclear cells, obtained before pregnancy. This chain's CDR3 is CASSYSMAVGNTIYF. Written as DNA, the CDR3 is TGTGCCAGCAGTTACTCGATGGCAGTCGGAAACACCATATATTTT.